These 29 T cell receptor beta chains share one sample of origin, sequenced in a study of blood T cell repertoires in COVID-19. The method was immunoSEQ multiplex PCR; TCRdb's version includes in-frame clones alone and lacks a portion of them. The sample lists 150,000 to 200,000 clones, about 80% occurring once. The sequencing sample was made of peripheral blood. These receptor sequences come from a human donor in a cohort sampled during active COVID-19.

The chain uses TRBV18 and TRBJ2-3, with D perhaps TRBD1 (5 bases). Trimming removed 0 bases from V and 0 bases from J, with 7 bases in between. Germline V lookup: CDR1 KGHSH, CDR2 LQKENI. This CDR3 spans 15 amino acids. CDR3 DNA: TGTGCCAGCTCACCACCGGACACTAGCACAGATACGCAGTATTTT. It yields the protein CASSPPDTSTDTQYF.

The chain joins TRBV25-1 to TRBJ2-1; 11 nucleotides line up with TRBD2. CDR3 length equals 18 residues. V lost 7 bases to trimming and J lost 5 bases; unmatched junction nucleotides: 16. From germline, CDR1 is MGHDK and CDR2 SYGVNS. CDR3 sequence (DNA): TGTGCCAGCACCTTCAACCGCGGGTCTAGCGGGAGGCACAATGAGCAGTTCTTC. Translating it yields CASTFNRGSSGRHNEQFF.

This clone was counted only a few times. The chain carries TRBV19 and TRBJ2-3; the match to TRBD2 covers 12 bases. The V segment lost 5 bases and the J segment 0 bases; nucleotides outside the gene matches: 3. The germline CDR1 and CDR2 sequences are LNHDA and SQIVND (reference sequence). The CDR3 has 16 residues. The CDR3 here is CASSFGLAGSTDTQYF. DNA of the CDR3: TGTGCCAGTAGTTTCGGACTAGCGGGAAGCACAGATACGCAGTATTTT.

Comment on this clone: The CDR3 carries no conserved terminal phenylalanine or tryptophan, so it likely arises from a read error. Because the CDR3's place on the DNA is in doubt, the DNA is left out and the CDR3 is given as listed by TCRdb. The rearrangement joins TRBV5-6 to TRBJ2-7; the table's D call, TRBD2, has no DNA check behind it. The CDR3 adds up to 13 amino acids, both ends counted. Germline V gives CDR1 SGHDT, CDR2 YYEEEE. CDR3 protein: CASSPGSGTSGSL.

The chain couples TRBV6-6 to TRBJ1-5; D is unresolved. CDR3 length equals 12 residues. Germline V gene sequence: CDR1 MNHNY, CDR2 SVGAGI (reference sequence). The V end was cut by 7 bases, the J end by 5 bases, with 9 bases between. CDR3 loop: CASTNGDQPQHF. The CDR3 DNA is TGTGCCAGCACCAACGGGGATCAGCCCCAGCATTTT.

This sequence joins TRBV29-1 and TRBJ2-7; D is perhaps TRBD2 (7 bases). Trimming cost V 2 bases and J 3 bases, with 11 bases left between them. Germline CDR1 SQVTM, CDR2 ANQGSEA. There are 13 residues in the CDR3. Here the CDR3 reads CSVERGGGYEQYF. CDR3 nucleotides: TGCAGCGTTGAAAGGGGAGGGGGCTACGAGCAGTACTTC.

As concerns this clone: The sample holds other DNA sequences that translate to the same CDR3. The chain has TRBV4-2 and TRBJ1-5; D perhaps matches TRBD1 (6 bases). The germline V and J ends were trimmed by 3 bases and 3 bases, with 12 bases remaining between them. This CDR3 has 15 residues. In germline, CDR1 is LGHNA, CDR2 YNFKEQ. CDR3 coding DNA: TGTGCCAGCAGCCAGGATGGACAGCCCAATCAGCCCCAGCATTTT. Amino acid sequence: CASSQDGQPNQPQHF.

The V gene is TRBV7-2, the J gene TRBJ1-5; TRBD1 might be the D (6 bases). The CDR3 has 14 residues. The germline CDR1 and CDR2 sequences are SGHTA and FQGNSA. V was trimmed by 6 bases and J by 2 bases, leaving 11 bases between them. CDR3 sequence (DNA): TGTGCCAGCAGATGGGCAGGGGGCAATCAGCCCCAGCATTTT. This codes for CASRWAGGNQPQHF.

The chain combines TRBV6-1 with TRBJ2-7; 7 bases agree with TRBD1. The CDR3 totals 14 residues. Germline lookup yields CDR1 MNHNS and CDR2 SASEGT. The trim removed 1 base at V and 2 bases at J, leaving 2 bases unmatched. CDR3 bases: TGTGCCAGCAGTGAAGACAGGGGCCCCTACGAGCAGTACTTC. It encodes CASSEDRGPYEQYF.

The CDR3 sequence is CASSQGGNTEAFF. For the CDR3, the DNA is TGTGCCAGTAGTCAAGGCGGCAACACTGAAGCTTTCTTT. V and J are TRBV19 and TRBJ1-1; no clear D. CDR3 length: 13 residues. Germline V gene sequence: CDR1 LNHDA, CDR2 SQIVND (reference sequence). Trimming took 5 bases from V and 2 from J, leaving 9 bases between them.

This rearrangement joins TRBV6-5 to TRBJ2-6, with D possibly matching TRBD2 (6 bases). Trimming left V 4 bases short and J 4 bases short, with 14 bases between. The CDR3 extends over 16 amino acids. In germline, CDR1 is MNHEY, CDR2 SVGAGI. The CDR3 loop is CASSLLQAGGANVLTF. The CDR3 DNA reads TGTGCCAGCAGTTTGCTACAGGCGGGGGGGGCCAACGTCCTGACTTTC.

The chain is built from TRBV15 and TRBJ1-1; TRBD1 might be the D (5 bases). Trimming took 1 base from V and 0 from J, leaving 9 bases between them. This CDR3 has 15 amino acids. Germline V CDR1 and CDR2: LNHNV, YYDKDF (reference sequence). The CDR3 region is CATSRGSGLNTEAFF. CDR3 DNA: TGTGCCACCAGCAGAGGCTCAGGGTTGAACACTGAAGCTTTCTTT.

The chain combines TRBV10-3 with TRBJ1-5; the match to TRBD1 covers 9 bases. J was trimmed by 4 bases and V by 6 bases; bases with no gene match: 1. The CDR3 is 13 amino acids. Germline-derived CDR1 and CDR2 are ENHRY and SYGVKD. In DNA form, the CDR3 reads TGTGCCATCAGCGGACAGGGGAATCAGCCCCAGCATTTT. Amino acid sequence: CAISGQGNQPQHF.

The rearrangement links TRBV5-8 to TRBJ1-1, with 9 bases aligning to TRBD1. The CDR3 length is 17 residues. V trimming: 3 bases; J trimming: 0 bases; junction bases outside the gene matches: 9. The germline V gene encodes CDR1 SGHTS and CDR2 YDEGEE. DNA of the CDR3: TGTGCCAGCAGCTGGGAGGGACAGGGCACTTTGAACACTGAAGCTTTCTTT. Its translation: CASSWEGQGTLNTEAFF. Full variable domain (outside the CDR3, taken from reference TRBV5-8 and TRBJ1-1): EAGVTQSPTHLIKTRGQQATLRCSPISGHTSVYWYQQALGLGLQFLLWYDEGEERNRGNFPPRFSGRQFPNYSSELNVNALELEDSALYLCASSWEGQGTLNTEAFFGQGTRLTVV.

CDR3 coding DNA: TGTGCCAGTACCGAAGGGGGGGGCGCTGAAGCTTTCTTT. Protein: CASTEGGGAEAFF. V usage is TRBV19 and J usage is TRBJ1-1; D may be TRBD1 (6 bases). CDR1 LNHDA and CDR2 SQIVND come from the germline V gene (reference sequence). Deletions cut 7 bases from V and 6 bases from J, with 15 bases between. This CDR3 has 13 amino acids.

This clone was observed once. This chain joins TRBV9 and TRBJ1-1; 7 bases map to TRBD1. This CDR3 has 15 amino acids. Germline V gives CDR1 SGDLS, CDR2 YYNGEE. After removal of 4 bases from V and 4 bases from J, the junction contained 10 bases not matched to a gene. This CDR3 is CASSIQGGAPTEAFF. In DNA, the CDR3 is TGTGCCAGCAGCATCCAAGGGGGCGCGCCCACTGAAGCTTTCTTT.

The chain carries TRBV4-2 and TRBJ2-1; the match to TRBD2 covers 11 bases. CDR1 and CDR2 from the germline V gene are LGHNA and YNFKEQ. CDR3 length: 18 amino acids. The V gene end was trimmed by 3 bases and the J gene end by 0 bases; junction bases not matched to a gene: 7. The CDR3 region is CASSQAGTSGSSYNEQFF. CDR3 DNA sequence: TGTGCCAGCAGCCAGGCTGGCACTAGCGGGAGCTCCTACAATGAGCAGTTCTTC.

The table lists this clone with a few counts. Other DNA sequences in this sample translate to the same CDR3. The CDR3: CASSLSGRGTGELFF. CDR3 sequence (DNA): TGTGCCAGCAGTTTAAGCGGGAGAGGGACCGGGGAGCTGTTTTTT. The chain has TRBV7-2 and TRBJ2-2; 8 positions match TRBD2. Per the germline V gene, CDR1 is SGHTA and CDR2 is FQGNSA. There are 15 residues in the CDR3. Trimming cost V 6 bases and J 5 bases; bases outside gene matches: 8.

The chain combines TRBV3-1 (or the pseudogene TRBV3-2) with TRBJ2-7; the match to TRBD2 covers 7 bases. Germline V gives CDR1 LGHDT, CDR2 YNNKEL (reference sequence). The CDR3 extends over 15 amino acids. Trimming at V came to 0 bases and at J to 2 bases, leaving 4 bases not matched to a gene. The CDR3 region is CASSQESGGPYEQYF. The CDR3 nucleotides are TGTGCCAGCAGCCAAGAATCGGGGGGTCCCTACGAGCAGTACTTC.

This chain joins TRBV10-3 and TRBJ1-1; TRBD1 might be the D (5 bases). The CDR3 spans 14 residues. Trimming cost V 3 bases and J 4 bases, with 12 bases left between them. Germline CDR1 ENHRY, CDR2 SYGVKD. The CDR3 region has the DNA TGTGCCATCAGTGAATATGCGGGGGTCACTGAAGCTTTCTTT. Its translation: CAISEYAGVTEAFF.

The chain couples TRBV10-1 to TRBJ2-7; 9 nucleotides match TRBD2. V was clipped by 0 bases and J by 7 bases; unmatched bases: 7. The germline gives CDR1 WNHNN, CDR2 SYGVQD (reference sequence). The CDR3 totals 15 residues. The CDR3 protein is CASSESIAGAREQYF. CDR3 sequence (DNA): TGCGCCAGCAGTGAGTCCATAGCGGGAGCGCGGGAGCAGTACTTC.

This clone was detected only a few times. This chain joins TRBV6-4 and TRBJ2-1; tentatively, D is TRBD1 (8 bases). CDR1 and CDR2 from the germline V gene are MRHNA and SNTAGT. V lost 4 bases to trimming and J lost 4 bases, with 14 bases between them. The CDR3 sequence is 15 residues long. CDR3 in DNA: TGTGCCAGCAGTGGGGAGGGACAGGATTACAATGAGCAGTTCTTC. Its translation: CASSGEGQDYNEQFF.

The chain has TRBV7-2 and TRBJ2-7; 10 bases are a match to TRBD2. Germline CDR1 reads SGHTA; CDR2 reads FQGNSA. V lost 5 bases, J lost 7 bases, and 14 bases stayed unmatched. The CDR3 is made up of 16 amino acids. The CDR3: CASSPRGSGGAGEQYF. CDR3 nucleotide sequence: TGTGCCAGCAGCCCCCGGGGCAGCGGGGGGGCAGGAGAGCAGTACTTC. Filled out from reference TRBV7-2 and TRBJ2-7, the complete variable domain reads GAGVSQSPSNKVTEKGKDVELRCDPISGHTALYWYRQSLGQGLEFLIYFQGNSAPDKSGLPSDRFSAERTGGSVSTLTIQRTQQEDSAVYLCASSPRGSGGAGEQYFGPGTRLTVT.

The V call is TRBV11-2, the J call TRBJ2-7, with D tentatively TRBD2 (6 bases). Germline CDR1 SGHAT, CDR2 FQNNGV. Trimming removed 1 base from V and 3 bases from J, with 19 bases in between. The CDR3 consists of 17 residues. Here the CDR3 DNA reads TGTGCCAGCAGCTTAGGGGGGTGGGAGACTAGAGGCTACGAGCAGTACTTC. It specifies CASSLGGWETRGYEQYF. The full variable domain, in which reference TRBV11-2 and TRBJ2-7 provide the parts outside the CDR3, is EAGVAQSPRYKIIEKRQSVAFWCNPISGHATLYWYQQILGQGPKLLIQFQNNGVVDDSQLPKDRFSAERLKGVDSTLKIQPAKLEDSAVYLCASSLGGWETRGYEQYFGPGTRLTVT.

This chain's CDR3 is CASSLAGGAWNEQFF. CDR3 in DNA: TGCGCCAGCAGCTTGGCCGGGGGGGCCTGGAATGAGCAGTTCTTC. This sequence joins TRBV5-1 and TRBJ2-1; 8 bases fit TRBD2. The CDR3 has 15 amino acids. In germline, CDR1 is SGHRS, CDR2 YFSETQ. V gave up 0 bases and J gave up 7 bases; unmatched junction bases: 6.

CDR3 nucleotide sequence: TGTGCCAGCAGCGCTAGCTCCCCCGAGCAGTTCTTC. This sequence encodes CASSASSPEQFF. The chain links TRBV5-6 to TRBJ2-1, with a possible D match to TRBD2 (5 bases). Trimming removed 4 bases from V and 10 bases from J, with 12 bases in between. Germline-derived CDR1 and CDR2 are SGHDT and YYEEEE. CDR3 size: 12 residues. Full variable domain (remainder filled in from reference TRBV5-6 and TRBJ2-1): DAGVTQSPTHLIKTRGQQVTLRCSPKSGHDTVSWYQQALGQGPQFIFQYYEEEERQRGNFPDRFSGHQFPNYSSELNVNALLLGDSALYLCASSASSPEQFFGPGTRLTVL.

J is TRBJ1-4 and V is TRBV12-3 or TRBV12-4, with a weak D call TRBD1 (5 bases). This CDR3 has 13 amino acids. Trimming pared 5 bases from V and 7 bases from J, leaving 11 bases between. Written as DNA, the CDR3 is TGTGCCAGCAGTCGTAGGGGTTCTGAAAAACTGTTTTTT. It codes for CASSRRGSEKLFF.

J is TRBJ2-3 and V is TRBV7-6; no clear D gene. Trimming cost V 5 bases and J 2 bases, with 14 bases left between them. The CDR3 loop spans 15 amino acids. Per germline, CDR1 SGHVS and CDR2 FNYEAQ. The CDR3 region is CASSQDTSLTDTQYF. CDR3 coding DNA: TGTGCCAGCAGCCAAGACACGAGCCTCACAGATACGCAGTATTTT. Complete variable domain (other parts from reference TRBV7-6 and TRBJ2-3): GAGVSQSPRYKVTKRGQDVALRCDPISGHVSLYWYRQALGQGPEFLTYFNYEAQQDKSGLPNDRFSAERPEGSISTLTIQRTEQRDSAMYRCASSQDTSLTDTQYFGPGTRLTVL.

V usage is TRBV5-4 and J usage is TRBJ1-6; D is unresolved. Germline CDR1 SGHNT, CDR2 YYREEE (reference sequence). The CDR3 runs to 18 residues. The V end lost 0 bases, the J end lost 0 bases, and 13 bases lay between the germline ends. This chain's CDR3 is CASSLDINAVSYNSPLHF. In DNA form, the CDR3 reads TGTGCCAGCAGCTTGGACATCAATGCGGTCTCCTATAATTCACCCCTCCACTTT.